This entry is about one T cell receptor (beta chain). Investigators took 9.5 to 10 milliliters of peripheral blood from every donor. The use of a sample-barcoded 5' primer and a J-beta primer mix characterized a second PCR of about 6 to 12 cycles. Every sample gave at least 2.5 million paired-end reads containing CDR3. From the 5' RACE reads, TCRdb called clonotypes with MiXCR, one entry per CDR3 protein. The repertoire holds some 930,000 distinct CDR3 sequences, with roughly 28% as singletons. This sample is drawn from a study of blood T cells in healthy people across ages. Trimming removed 3 bases from V and 8 bases from J; junction bases left unmatched: 16. This CDR3 has 17 amino acids. Germline V lookup: CDR1 MNHNY, CDR2 SVGAGI (reference sequence). A further study also used this sample, focusing on T cells of mothers and their children.

The sample consisted of blood. V usage is TRBV6-6 and J usage is TRBJ1-2; 9 bases are a match to TRBD1. This TCR came from a middle-aged woman in good health. Written as DNA, the CDR3 is TGTGCCAGCAGTTATTCACAAAGGACAGGGGAGTCATGGGGCTACACCTTC. It encodes CASSYSQRTGESWGYTF.